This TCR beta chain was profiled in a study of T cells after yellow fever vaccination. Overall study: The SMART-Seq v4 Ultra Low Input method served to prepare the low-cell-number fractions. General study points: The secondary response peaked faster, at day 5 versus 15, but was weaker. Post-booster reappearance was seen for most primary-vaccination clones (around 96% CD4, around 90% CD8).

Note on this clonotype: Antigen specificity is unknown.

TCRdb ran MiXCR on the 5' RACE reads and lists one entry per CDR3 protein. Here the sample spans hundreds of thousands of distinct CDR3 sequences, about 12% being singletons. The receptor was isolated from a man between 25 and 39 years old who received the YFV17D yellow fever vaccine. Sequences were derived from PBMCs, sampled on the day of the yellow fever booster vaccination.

CDR3 in amino acids: CSAQQGTRNQPQHF. CDR3 coding DNA: TGCAGTGCTCAACAGGGAACCCGGAATCAGCCCCAGCATTTT. The chain joins TRBV20-1 to TRBJ1-5, with D maybe TRBD1 (6 bases). The germline V gene encodes CDR1 DFQATT and CDR2 SNEGSKA (reference sequence). V lost 5 bases and J 4 bases, leaving 15 bases between the germline ends. The CDR3 contains 14 residues.